This entry is about one T cell receptor (beta chain). It lacks a known antigen. Base qualities are not at hand, and no much larger clone is one base apart. These data originate in a study of shared clonotypes between healthy human individuals (dated by TCRdb to 2018 to 2021). With respect to the entire study: The cohort comprised a couple of women and a few men aged 18 to 49 years. For each donor, CD4 naive and CD4 memory were each run on three plates, CD8 naive on two plates, and CD8 memory on one plate. To estimate repertoire size and how much clonotypes are shared between individuals, the study performed deep sequencing of blood TCR repertoires from a handful of healthy adults. Per donor, leukapheresis produced somewhere between about 0.85 and 10 billion PBMCs. To increase sequencing depth and limit assay-specific biases, TCR repertoire library preparation and sequencing were carried out by different laboratories using diverse techniques. What the work shows at the level of the full study, not this receptor alone: Based on pairwise subsampling, the degree of clonotype sharing among donors was expected to be affected by sequencing depth. Estimated clonotype richness was generally larger for naive than for memory subsets. Because the study included a small number of donors, the genetic and exposure-history diversity represented was limited. Sampling was limited to blood, and TCR repertoires in tissue likely differ from TCR repertoires in blood. Sharing across a few donors was observed for around 5% of naive CD4, 3% to 4% of naive CD8, over 2% of memory CD4, and about 0.38% of memory CD8 clonotypes. Compared with non-shared clonotypes, the clonotypes found in all four sorted-subset donors had higher generation probabilities. Incomplete sequencing was indicated by rarefaction of sorted-subset datasets, despite the large sequencing depth.

The donors were healthy, HIV-negative adults with no recently reported acute infections or vaccinations. Only Caucasian adults living in Nashville, Tennessee, USA were represented among the donors. CD4+ T cells were enriched by magnetic negative selection; naive cells were then positively selected on CD45RA, and the negative fraction formed the memory subset. Blood was collected by leukapheresis, and PBMCs were isolated by Ficoll-Histopaque density gradient centrifugation and then cryopreserved in liquid nitrogen vapor phase. Analytical flow cytometry was used to check the purity and quantity of every magnetically sorted T cell population. From each sorted fraction, genomic DNA was isolated and quantified by UV absorbance on a Nanodrop 2000c. TCR CDR3 regions were amplified from genomic DNA by multiplex PCR using the deep immunoSEQ assay. Extracted genomic DNA from each cell subset was spread evenly across all wells of several immunoSEQ 96-well plates, with each plate serving as a replicate. For sorted subsets, 200 to 250 ng of genomic DNA, equivalent to 30,000 or so T cell genomes, went into each replicate PCR. Purified libraries were quantified with a Qubit 3.0 fluorometer, sized on a Bioanalyzer 2100, and re-quantified with the KAPA Library Quantification kit. Every immunoSEQ 96-well plate was sequenced on a dedicated single-read 150-cycle Illumina NextSeq 550 flow cell. Concerning the study's data processing: Because the immunoSEQ output included only junctional sequences and no quality scores, the filtering could not be the same as the filtering used for full-length reads. Sequences were annotated with PyIR, a Python wrapper for IgBLAST v1.9, using IMGT germline references to assign V/J genes and CDR3. Reads were removed for weak V/J assignments (E-value above 1e-6), missing CDR3, stop codons, out-of-frame junctions, or ambiguous translated residues. V3J clonotypes were defined as sequences sharing the same inferred V gene, J gene, and CDR3 amino acid sequence. Percentage overlap between repertoires was calculated by dividing the number of shared unique clonotypes by the size of the smaller repertoire. Three approaches were used to assess repertoire richness: RTK rarefaction, the Chao1 estimator, and Recon v2.1 estimates of unobserved clonotypes. OLGA was used to compute generation probabilities for all TCRbeta clonotypes that the gDNA method yielded from a handful of donors. Held by TCRdb, this immuneACCESS table contains in-frame sequences only and omits some clones. Under half of the omission traces to an unresolved V gene where checked; the cause of the rest is unknown. The V and J calls and clone size were taken over from that table, and D and trimming were inferred from the DNA. Across this sample there are about 980,000 clones, with 76% seen only once. Around 1.5% of the sample is taken by the ten largest.

The CDR3, from cysteine to phenylalanine, totals 13 residues. The read is trimmed to its CDR3 DNA, 39 bases read in frame from base 1. From a lookup of the germline V gene (reference sequence), CDR1 and CDR2 are LNHDA and SQIVND. V lost 5 bases and J lost 2 bases; the stretch between them is 9 bases long. In this chain, TRBV19 is recombined with TRBJ2-5, with TRBD1 as a weak D call on 5 bases. The sequence derives from a young man in good health. The specimen sequenced was memory CD4+ T cells sorted from blood. The sample's cell subset or site label, in plain terms: CD45RA-negative fraction. The CDR3 has the sequence CASSWQGQETQYF. Here is the DNA: TGTGCCAGTAGTTGGCAGGGACAAGAGACCCAGTACTTC.